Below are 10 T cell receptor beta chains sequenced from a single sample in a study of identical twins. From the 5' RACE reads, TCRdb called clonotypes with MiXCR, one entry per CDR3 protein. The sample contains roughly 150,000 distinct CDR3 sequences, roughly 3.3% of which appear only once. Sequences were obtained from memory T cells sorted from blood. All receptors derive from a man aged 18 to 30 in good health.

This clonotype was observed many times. The CDR3 spells CASSPRGSSYNEQFF. DNA for the CDR3: TGTGCCAGCAGCCCTCGGGGGAGCTCCTACAATGAGCAGTTCTTC. The chain links TRBV7-9 to TRBJ2-1; possible D gene TRBD2, 6 bases. Trimming left V 5 bases short and J 0 bases short, with 11 bases between. The CDR3 has 15 residues. Germline V CDR1 and CDR2: SEHNR, FQNEAQ (reference sequence).

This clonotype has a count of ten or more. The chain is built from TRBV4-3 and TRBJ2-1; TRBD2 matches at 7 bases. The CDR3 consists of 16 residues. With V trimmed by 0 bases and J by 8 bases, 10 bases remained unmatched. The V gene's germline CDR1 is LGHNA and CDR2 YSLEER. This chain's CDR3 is CASSQDLVGGRYEQFF. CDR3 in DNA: TGCGCCAGCAGCCAAGATTTGGTGGGAGGGCGATATGAGCAGTTCTTC.

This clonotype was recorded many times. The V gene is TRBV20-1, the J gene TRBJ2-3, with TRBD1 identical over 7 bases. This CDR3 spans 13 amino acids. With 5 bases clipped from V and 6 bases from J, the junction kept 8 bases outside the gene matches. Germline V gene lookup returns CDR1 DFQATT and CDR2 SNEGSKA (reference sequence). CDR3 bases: TGCAGTGCTGAACAGGGGAACCTGGATACGCAGTATTTT. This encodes CSAEQGNLDTQYF.

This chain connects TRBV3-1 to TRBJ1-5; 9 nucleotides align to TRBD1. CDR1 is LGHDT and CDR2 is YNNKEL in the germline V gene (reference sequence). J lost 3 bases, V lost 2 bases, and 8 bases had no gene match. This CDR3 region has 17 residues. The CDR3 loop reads CASSQNRGQGYNQPQHF. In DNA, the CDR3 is TGTGCCAGCAGCCAAAATCGAGGACAGGGGTACAATCAGCCCCAGCATTTT.

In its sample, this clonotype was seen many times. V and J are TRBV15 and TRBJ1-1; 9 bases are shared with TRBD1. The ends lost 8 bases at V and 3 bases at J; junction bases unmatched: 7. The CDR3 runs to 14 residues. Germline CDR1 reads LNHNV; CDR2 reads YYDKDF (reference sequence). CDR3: CATSPGQGYTEAFF. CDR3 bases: TGTGCCACCTCTCCGGGACAGGGATACACTGAAGCTTTCTTT.

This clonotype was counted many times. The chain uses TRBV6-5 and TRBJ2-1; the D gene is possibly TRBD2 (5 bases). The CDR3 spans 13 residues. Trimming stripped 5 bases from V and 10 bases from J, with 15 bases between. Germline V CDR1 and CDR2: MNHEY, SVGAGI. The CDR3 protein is CASSNGIPSEQFF. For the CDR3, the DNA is TGTGCCAGCAGTAACGGGATTCCCAGCGAGCAGTTCTTC.

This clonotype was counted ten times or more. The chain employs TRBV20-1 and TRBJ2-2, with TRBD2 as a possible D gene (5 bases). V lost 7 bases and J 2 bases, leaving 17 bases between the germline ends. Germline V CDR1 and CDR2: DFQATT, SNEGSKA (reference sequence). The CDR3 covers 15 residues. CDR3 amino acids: CSVEGRGVNTGELFF. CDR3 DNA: TGCAGTGTAGAGGGTCGGGGAGTCAACACCGGGGAGCTGTTTTTT.

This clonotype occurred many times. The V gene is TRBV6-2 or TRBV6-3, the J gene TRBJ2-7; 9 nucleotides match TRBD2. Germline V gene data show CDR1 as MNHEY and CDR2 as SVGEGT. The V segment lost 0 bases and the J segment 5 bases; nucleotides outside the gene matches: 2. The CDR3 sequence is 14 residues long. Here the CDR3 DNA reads TGTGCCAGCAGTTACTCGCGGGAGGGCCACGAGCAGTACTTC. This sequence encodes CASSYSREGHEQYF.

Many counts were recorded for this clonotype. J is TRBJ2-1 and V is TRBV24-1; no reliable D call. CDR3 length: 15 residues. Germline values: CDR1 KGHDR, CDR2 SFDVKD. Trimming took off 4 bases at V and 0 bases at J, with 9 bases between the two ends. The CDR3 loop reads CATSEIKSSYNEQFF. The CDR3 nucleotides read TGTGCCACCAGTGAAATCAAAAGCTCCTACAATGAGCAGTTCTTC.

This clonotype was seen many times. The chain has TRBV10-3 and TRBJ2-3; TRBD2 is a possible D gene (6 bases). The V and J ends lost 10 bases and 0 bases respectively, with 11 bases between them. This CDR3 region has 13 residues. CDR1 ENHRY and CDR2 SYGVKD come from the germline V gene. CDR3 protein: CASTGRSTDTQYF. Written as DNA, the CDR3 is TGTGCCAGCACGGGGAGGAGCACAGATACGCAGTATTTT.